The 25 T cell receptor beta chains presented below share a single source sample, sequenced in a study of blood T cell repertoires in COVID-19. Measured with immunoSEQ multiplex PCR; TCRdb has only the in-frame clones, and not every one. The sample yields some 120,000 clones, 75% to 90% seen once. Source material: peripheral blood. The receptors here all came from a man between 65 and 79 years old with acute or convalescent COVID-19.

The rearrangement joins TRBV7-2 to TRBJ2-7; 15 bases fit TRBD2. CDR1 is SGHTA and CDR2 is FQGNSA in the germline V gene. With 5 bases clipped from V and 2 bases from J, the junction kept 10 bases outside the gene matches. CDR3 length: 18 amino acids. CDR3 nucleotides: TGTGCCAGCAGCCACTTCGTGGGACTAGCGGGGGGAACCTACGAGCAGTACTTC. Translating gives CASSHFVGLAGGTYEQYF.

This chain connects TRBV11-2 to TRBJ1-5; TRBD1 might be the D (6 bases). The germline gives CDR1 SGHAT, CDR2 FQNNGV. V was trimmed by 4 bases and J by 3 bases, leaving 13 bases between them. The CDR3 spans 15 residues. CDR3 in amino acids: CASSSLDRYNQPQHF. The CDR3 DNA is TGTGCCAGCAGCTCCCTAGACAGGTACAATCAGCCCCAGCATTTT.

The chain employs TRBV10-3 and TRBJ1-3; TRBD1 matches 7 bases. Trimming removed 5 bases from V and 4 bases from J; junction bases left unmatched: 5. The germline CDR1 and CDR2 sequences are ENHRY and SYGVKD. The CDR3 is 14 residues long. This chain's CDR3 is CAISRDSQGNTIYF. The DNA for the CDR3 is TGTGCCATCAGTCGGGACAGTCAAGGAAACACCATATATTTT.

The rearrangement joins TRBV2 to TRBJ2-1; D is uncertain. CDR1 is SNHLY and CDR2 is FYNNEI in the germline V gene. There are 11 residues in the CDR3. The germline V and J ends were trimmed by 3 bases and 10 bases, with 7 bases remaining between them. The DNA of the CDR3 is TGTGCCAGCAGTGACAGGAAGGAGCAGTTCTTC. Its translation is CASSDRKEQFF.

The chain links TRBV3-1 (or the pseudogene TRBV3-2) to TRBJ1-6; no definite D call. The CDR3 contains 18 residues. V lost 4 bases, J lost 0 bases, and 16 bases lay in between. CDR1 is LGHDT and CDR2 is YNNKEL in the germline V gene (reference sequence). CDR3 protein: CASSRGLTMSSYNSPLHF. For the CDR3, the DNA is TGTGCCAGCAGCCGTGGGCTTACAATGAGCTCCTATAATTCACCCCTCCACTTT.

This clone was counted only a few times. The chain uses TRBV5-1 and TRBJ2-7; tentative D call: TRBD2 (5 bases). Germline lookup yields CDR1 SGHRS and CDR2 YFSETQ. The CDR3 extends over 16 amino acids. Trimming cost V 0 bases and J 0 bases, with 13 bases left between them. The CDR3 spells CASSLASSASSYEQYF. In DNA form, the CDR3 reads TGCGCCAGCAGCTTGGCGAGTAGCGCGAGCTCCTACGAGCAGTACTTC. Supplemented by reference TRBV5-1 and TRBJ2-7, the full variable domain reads KAGVTQTPRYLIKTRGQQVTLSCSPISGHRSVSWYQQTPGQGLQFLFEYFSETQRNKGNFPGRFSGRQFSNSRSEMNVSTLELGDSALYLCASSLASSASSYEQYFGPGTRLTVT.

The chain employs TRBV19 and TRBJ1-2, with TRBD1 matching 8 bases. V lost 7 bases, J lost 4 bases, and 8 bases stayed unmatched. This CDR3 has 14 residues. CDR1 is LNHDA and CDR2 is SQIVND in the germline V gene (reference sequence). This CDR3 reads CASTDRGIGYGYTF. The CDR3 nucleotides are TGTGCCAGTACAGACAGGGGTATCGGCTATGGCTACACCTTC.

Here the CDR3 reads CASWFTGVSSGPLEETQYF. In DNA form, the CDR3 reads TGTGCCAGCTGGTTCACGGGTGTAAGTAGCGGTCCCTTGGAGGAGACCCAGTACTTC. The V gene is TRBV6-4, the J gene TRBJ2-5; maybe TRBD2 (6 bases). Germline values: CDR1 MRHNA, CDR2 SNTAGT. V was clipped by 8 bases and J by 5 bases, with 33 bases between them. The CDR3 sequence is 19 residues long.

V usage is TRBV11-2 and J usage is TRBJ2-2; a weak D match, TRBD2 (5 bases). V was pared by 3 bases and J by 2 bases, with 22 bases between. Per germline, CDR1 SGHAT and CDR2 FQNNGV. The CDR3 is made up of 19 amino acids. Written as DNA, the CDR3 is TGTGCCAGCAGCTTGGTCCCCCCTAAGGTAGAGGGTAACACCGGGGAGCTGTTTTTT. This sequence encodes CASSLVPPKVEGNTGELFF.

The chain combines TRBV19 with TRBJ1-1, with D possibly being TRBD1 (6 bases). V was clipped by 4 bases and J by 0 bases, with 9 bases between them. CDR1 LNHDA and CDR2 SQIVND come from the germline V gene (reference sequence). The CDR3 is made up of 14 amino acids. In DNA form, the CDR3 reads TGTGCCAGTAGTACACAGGGCCTGAACACTGAAGCTTTCTTT. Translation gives CASSTQGLNTEAFF.

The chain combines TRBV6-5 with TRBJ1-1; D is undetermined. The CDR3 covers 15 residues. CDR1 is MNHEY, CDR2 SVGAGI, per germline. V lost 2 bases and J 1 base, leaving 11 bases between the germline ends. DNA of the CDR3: TGTGCCAGCAGTTACGGCGTCCTAGCGAACACTGAAGCTTTCTTT. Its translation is CASSYGVLANTEAFF.

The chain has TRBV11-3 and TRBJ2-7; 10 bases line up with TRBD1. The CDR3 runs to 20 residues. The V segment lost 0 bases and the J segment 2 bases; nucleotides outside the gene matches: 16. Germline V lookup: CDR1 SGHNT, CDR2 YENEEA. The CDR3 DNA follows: TGTGCCAGCAGCTTAGAATATATCGGGACAGGGGCCGGGGTGACCTACGAGCAGTACTTC. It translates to CASSLEYIGTGAGVTYEQYF.

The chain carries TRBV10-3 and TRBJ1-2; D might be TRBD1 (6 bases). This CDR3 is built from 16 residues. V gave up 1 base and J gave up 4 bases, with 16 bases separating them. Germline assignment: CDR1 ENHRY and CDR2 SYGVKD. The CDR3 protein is CAISEFGIGDIYGYTF. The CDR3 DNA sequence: TGTGCCATCAGTGAGTTCGGTATCGGGGACATCTATGGCTACACCTTC.

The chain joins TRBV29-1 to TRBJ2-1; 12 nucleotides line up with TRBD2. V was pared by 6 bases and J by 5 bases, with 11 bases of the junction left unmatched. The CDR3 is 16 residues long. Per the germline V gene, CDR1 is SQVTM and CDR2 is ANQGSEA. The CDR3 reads CSVAILAGGPDNEQFF. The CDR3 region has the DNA TGCAGCGTCGCGATCCTAGCGGGGGGGCCGGACAATGAGCAGTTCTTC.

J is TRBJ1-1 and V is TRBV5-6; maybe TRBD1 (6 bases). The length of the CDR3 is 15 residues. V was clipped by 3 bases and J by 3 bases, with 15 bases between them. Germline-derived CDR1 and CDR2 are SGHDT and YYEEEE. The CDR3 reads CASSSLGGAHTEAFF. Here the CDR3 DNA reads TGTGCCAGCAGCTCCCTGGGGGGGGCTCACACTGAAGCTTTCTTT.

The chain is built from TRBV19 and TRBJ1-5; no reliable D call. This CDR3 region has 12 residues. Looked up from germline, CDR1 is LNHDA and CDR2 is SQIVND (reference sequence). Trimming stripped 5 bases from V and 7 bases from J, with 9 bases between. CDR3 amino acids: CASSSPRQPQHF. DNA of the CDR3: TGTGCCAGTAGTTCCCCCCGGCAGCCCCAGCATTTT.

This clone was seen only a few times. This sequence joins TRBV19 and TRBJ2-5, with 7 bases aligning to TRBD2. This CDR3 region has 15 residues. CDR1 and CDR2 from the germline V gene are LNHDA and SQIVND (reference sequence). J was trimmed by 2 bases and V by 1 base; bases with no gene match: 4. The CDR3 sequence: CASSIGGGVQETQYF. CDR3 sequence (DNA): TGTGCCAGTAGTATAGGCGGGGGAGTACAAGAGACCCAGTACTTC.

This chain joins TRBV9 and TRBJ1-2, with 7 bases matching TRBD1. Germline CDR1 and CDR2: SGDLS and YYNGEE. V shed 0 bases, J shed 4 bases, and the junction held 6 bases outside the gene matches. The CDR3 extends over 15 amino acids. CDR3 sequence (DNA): TGTGCCAGCAGCGTAGGAGACAGGGCAACCTATGGCTACACCTTC. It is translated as CASSVGDRATYGYTF.

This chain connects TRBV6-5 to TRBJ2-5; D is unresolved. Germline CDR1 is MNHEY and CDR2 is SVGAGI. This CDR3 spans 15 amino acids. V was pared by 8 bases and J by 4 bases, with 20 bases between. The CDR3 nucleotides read TGTGCCAGCCAAAAGCAATTCGAGGCTGGAGAGACCCAGTACTTC. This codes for CASQKQFEAGETQYF.

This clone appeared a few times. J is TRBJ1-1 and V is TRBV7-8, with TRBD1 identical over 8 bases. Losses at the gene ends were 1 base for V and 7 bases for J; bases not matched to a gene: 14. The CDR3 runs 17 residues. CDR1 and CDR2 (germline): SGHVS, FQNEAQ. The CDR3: CASSLVSGTGHGGEAFF. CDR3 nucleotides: TGTGCCAGCAGCTTAGTATCGGGGACAGGACACGGGGGTGAAGCTTTCTTT. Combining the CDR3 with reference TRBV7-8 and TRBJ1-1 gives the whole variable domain GAGVSQSPRYKVAKRGQDVALRCDPISGHVSLFWYQQALGQGPEFLTYFQNEAQLDKSGLPSDRFFAERPEGSVSTLKIQRTQQEDSAVYLCASSLVSGTGHGGEAFFGQGTRLTVV.

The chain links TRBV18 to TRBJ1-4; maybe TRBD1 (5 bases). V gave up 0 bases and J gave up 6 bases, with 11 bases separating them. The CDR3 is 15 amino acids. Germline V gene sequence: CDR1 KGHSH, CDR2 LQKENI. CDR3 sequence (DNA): TGTGCCAGCTCACCACCGGGGGGTGTATATGAAAAACTGTTTTTT. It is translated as CASSPPGGVYEKLFF.

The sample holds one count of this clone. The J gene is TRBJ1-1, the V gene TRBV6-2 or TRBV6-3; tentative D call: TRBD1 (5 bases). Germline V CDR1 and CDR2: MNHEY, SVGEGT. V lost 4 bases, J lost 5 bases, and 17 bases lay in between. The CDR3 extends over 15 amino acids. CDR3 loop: CASSSATVRGTEAFF. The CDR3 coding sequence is TGTGCCAGCAGTTCAGCGACAGTACGTGGGACTGAAGCTTTCTTT.

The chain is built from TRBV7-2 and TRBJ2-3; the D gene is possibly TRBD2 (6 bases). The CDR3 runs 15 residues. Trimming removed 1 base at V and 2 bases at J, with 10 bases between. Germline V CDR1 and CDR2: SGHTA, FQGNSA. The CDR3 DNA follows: TGTGCCAGCAGCTTAGGGGCGGGGACCACAGATACGCAGTATTTT. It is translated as CASSLGAGTTDTQYF.

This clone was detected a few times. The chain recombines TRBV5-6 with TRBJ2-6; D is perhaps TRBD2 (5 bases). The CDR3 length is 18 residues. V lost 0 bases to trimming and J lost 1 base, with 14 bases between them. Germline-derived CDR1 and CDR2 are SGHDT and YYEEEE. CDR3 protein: CASSLDSGLLSGANVLTF. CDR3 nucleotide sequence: TGTGCCAGCAGCTTGGACTCAGGACTGCTATCTGGGGCCAACGTCCTGACTTTC.

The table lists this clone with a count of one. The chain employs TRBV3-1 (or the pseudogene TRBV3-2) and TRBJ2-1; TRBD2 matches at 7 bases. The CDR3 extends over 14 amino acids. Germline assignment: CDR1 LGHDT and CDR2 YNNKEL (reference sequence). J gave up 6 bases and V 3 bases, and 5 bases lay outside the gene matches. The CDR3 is CASSHAGRGNEQFF. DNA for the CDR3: TGTGCCAGCAGCCACGCGGGGAGGGGCAATGAGCAGTTCTTC.